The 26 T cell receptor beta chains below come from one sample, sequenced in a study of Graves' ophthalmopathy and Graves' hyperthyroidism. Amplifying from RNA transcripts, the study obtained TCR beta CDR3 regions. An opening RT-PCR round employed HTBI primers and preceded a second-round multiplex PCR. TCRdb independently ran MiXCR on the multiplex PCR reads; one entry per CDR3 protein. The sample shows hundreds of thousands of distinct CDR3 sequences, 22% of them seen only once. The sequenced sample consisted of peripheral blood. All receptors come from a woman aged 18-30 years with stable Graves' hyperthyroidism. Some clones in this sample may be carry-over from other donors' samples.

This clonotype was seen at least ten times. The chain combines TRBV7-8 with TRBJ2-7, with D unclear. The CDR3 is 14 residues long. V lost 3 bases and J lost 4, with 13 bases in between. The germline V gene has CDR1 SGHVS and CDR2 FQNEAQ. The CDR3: CASSLYQGSYEQYF. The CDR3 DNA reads TGTGCCAGCAGCTTGTACCAAGGGTCATACGAGCAGTACTTC.

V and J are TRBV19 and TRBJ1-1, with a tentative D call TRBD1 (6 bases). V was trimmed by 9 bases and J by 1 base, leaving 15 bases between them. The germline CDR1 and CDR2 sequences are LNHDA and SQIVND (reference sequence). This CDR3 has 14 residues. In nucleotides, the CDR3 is TGTGCCAGCCGGGAACAGGGACCGAACACTGAAGCTTTCTTT. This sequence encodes CASREQGPNTEAFF.

CDR3 protein: CATSEGYKDYGYTF. The CDR3 DNA reads as TGTGCCACCAGTGAAGGATATAAGGACTATGGCTACACCTTC. This chain uses TRBV24-1 with TRBJ1-2; the D is unclear. Germline CDR1 is KGHDR and CDR2 is SFDVKD. Between the trimmed V and J ends, which lost 4 bases and 3 bases, there was a span of 11 bases. The CDR3 runs to 14 residues.

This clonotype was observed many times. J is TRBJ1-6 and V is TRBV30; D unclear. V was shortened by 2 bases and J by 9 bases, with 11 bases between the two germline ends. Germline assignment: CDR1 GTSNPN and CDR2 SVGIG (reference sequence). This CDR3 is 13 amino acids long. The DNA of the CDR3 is TGTGCCTGGAGTTTACACCGCGGTTCACCCCTCCACTTT. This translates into CAWSLHRGSPLHF.

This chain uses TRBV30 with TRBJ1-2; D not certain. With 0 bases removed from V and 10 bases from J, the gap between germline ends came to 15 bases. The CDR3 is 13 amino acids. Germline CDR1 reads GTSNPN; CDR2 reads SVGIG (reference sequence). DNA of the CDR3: TGTGCCTGGAGTGTCGGAGGTGCAGGTGACTACACCTTC. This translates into CAWSVGGAGDYTF.

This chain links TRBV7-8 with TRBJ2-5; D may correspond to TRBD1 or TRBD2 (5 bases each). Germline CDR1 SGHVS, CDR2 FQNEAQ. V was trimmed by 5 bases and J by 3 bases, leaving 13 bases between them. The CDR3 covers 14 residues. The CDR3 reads CASSNRDRKETQYF. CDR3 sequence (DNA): TGTGCCAGCAGCAACCGGGACCGAAAAGAGACCCAGTACTTC.

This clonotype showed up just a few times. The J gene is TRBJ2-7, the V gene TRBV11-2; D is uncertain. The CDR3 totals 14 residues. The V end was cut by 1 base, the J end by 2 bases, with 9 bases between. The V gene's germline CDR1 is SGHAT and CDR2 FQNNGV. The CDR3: CASSLVHNTYEQYF. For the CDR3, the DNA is TGTGCCAGCAGCTTAGTGCACAATACCTACGAGCAGTACTTC.

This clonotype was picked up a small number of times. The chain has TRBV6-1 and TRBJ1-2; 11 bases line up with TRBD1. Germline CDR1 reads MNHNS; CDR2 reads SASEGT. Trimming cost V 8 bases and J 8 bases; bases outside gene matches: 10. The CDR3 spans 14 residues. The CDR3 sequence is CASGTGGVQRGYTF. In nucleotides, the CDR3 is TGTGCCAGCGGGACAGGGGGGGTCCAGCGGGGCTACACCTTC.

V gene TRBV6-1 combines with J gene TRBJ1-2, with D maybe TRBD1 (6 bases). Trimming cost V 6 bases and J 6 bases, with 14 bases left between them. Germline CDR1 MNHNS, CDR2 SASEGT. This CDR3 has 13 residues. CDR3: CASSSPGVDGYTF. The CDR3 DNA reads TGTGCCAGCAGCTCCCCAGGGGTGGATGGCTACACCTTC.

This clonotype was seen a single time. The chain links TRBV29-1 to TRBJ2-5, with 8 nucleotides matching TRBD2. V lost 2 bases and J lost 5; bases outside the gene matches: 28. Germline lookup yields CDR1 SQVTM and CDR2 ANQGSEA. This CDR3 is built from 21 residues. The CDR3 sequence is CSVEWSVTSGRTRLKGETQYF. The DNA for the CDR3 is TGCAGCGTTGAATGGTCAGTTACCAGCGGGAGAACCAGACTCAAAGGGGAGACCCAGTACTTC.

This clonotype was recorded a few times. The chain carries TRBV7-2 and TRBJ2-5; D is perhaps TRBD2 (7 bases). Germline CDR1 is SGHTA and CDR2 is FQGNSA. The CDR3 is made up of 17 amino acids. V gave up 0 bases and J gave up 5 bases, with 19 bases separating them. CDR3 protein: CASSLAMRGREGETQYF. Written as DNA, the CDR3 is TGTGCCAGCAGCTTAGCCATGAGGGGGAGGGAAGGGGAGACCCAGTACTTC.

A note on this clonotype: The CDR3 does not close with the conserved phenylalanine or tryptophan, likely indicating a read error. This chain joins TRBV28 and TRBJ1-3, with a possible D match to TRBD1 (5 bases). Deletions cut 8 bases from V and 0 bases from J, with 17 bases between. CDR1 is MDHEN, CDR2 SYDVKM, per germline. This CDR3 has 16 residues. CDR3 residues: CASRYPGSSSGNTIYY. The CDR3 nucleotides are TGTGCCAGCCGATACCCAGGGTCTAGCTCTGGAAACACCATATATTAT.

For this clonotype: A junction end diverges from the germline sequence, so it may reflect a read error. CDR3 region: CASSNNADMTGFYSNRPQHF. In nucleotides, the CDR3 is TGTGCCAGCAGTAATAATGCGGACATGACAGGGTTTTATAGCAATCGGCCCCAGCATTTT. J is TRBJ1-5 and V is TRBV6-2 or TRBV6-3; 7 nucleotides line up with TRBD1. There are 20 residues in the CDR3. Germline lookup yields CDR1 MNHEY and CDR2 SVGEGT.

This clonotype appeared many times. CDR3 sequence: CASSQDKSANYGYTF. The CDR3 DNA is TGCGCCAGCAGCCAAGATAAGTCAGCCAACTATGGCTACACCTTC. This chain connects TRBV4-1 to TRBJ1-2; D not resolved. V lost 0 bases, J lost 2 bases, and 10 bases lay in between. The CDR3 is 15 residues long. Per the germline V gene, CDR1 is MGHRA and CDR2 is YSYEKL.

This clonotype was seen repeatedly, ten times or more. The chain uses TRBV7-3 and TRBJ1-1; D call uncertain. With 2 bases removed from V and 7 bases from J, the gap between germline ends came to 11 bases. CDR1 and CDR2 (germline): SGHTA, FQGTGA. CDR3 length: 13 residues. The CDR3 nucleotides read TGTGCCAGCAGCTTATCCCACAATGATGAAGCTTTCTTT. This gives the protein CASSLSHNDEAFF.

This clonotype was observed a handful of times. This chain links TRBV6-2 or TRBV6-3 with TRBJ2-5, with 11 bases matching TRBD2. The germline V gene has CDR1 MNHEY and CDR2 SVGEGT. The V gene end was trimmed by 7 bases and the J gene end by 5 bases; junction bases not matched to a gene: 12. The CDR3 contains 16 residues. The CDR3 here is CASTAASGRYRETQYF. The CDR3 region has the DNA TGTGCCAGCACCGCGGCTAGCGGGAGGTATCGGGAGACCCAGTACTTC.

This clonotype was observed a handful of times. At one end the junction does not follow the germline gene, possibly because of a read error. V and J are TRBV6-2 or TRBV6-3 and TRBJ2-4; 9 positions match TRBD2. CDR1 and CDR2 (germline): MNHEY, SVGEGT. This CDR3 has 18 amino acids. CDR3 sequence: CASSYSILREGSKNIKYF. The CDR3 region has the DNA TGTGCCAGCAGTTACTCGATTTTGCGGGAGGGTAGCAAAAACATTAAGTACTTC.

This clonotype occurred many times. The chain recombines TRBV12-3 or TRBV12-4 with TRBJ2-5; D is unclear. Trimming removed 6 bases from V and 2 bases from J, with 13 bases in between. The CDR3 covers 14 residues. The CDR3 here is CASSQPGRQETQYF. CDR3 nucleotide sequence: TGTGCCAGCAGCCAGCCAGGACGGCAAGAGACCCAGTACTTC.

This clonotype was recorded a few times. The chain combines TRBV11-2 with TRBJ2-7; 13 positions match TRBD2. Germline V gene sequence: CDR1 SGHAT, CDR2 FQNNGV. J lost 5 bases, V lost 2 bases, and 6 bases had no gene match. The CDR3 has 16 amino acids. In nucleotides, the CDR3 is TGTGCCAGCAGCTTATCCTGGACTAGCGGGGGCAACGAGCAGTACTTC. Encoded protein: CASSLSWTSGGNEQYF.

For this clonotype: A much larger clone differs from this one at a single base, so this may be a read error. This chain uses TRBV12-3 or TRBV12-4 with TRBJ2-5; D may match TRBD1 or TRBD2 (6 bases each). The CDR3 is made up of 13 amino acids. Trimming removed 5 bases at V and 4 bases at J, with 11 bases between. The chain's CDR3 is CASSRWGAETQYF. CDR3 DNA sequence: TGTGCCAGCAGTAGGTGGGGGGCAGAGACCCAGTACTTC.

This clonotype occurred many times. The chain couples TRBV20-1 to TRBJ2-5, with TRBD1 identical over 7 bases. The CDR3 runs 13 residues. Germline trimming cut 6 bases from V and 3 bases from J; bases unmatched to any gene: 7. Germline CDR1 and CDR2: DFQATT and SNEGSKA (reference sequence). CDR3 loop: CSARGDREETQYF. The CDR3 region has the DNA TGCAGTGCGAGGGGTGACAGGGAAGAGACCCAGTACTTC.

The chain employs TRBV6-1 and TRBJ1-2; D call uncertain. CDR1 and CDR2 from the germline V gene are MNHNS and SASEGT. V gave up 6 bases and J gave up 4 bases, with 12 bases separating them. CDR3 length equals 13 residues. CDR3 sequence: CASSPYGFYGYTF. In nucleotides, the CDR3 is TGTGCCAGCAGCCCCTACGGATTCTATGGCTACACCTTC.

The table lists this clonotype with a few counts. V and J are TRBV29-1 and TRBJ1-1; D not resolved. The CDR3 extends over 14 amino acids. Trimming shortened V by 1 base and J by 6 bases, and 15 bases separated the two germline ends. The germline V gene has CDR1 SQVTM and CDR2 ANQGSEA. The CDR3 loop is CSVEVGWERAEAFF. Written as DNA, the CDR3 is TGCAGCGTTGAAGTAGGATGGGAAAGGGCTGAAGCTTTCTTT.

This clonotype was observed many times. The CDR3 DNA follows: TGTGCCAGCAGTTACCAGACAGGGTCTGCTAATTCACCCCTCCACTTT. Its protein is CASSYQTGSANSPLHF. The J gene is TRBJ1-6, the V gene TRBV6-5, with TRBD1 matching 7 bases. CDR1 and CDR2 (germline): MNHEY, SVGAGI. V dropped 2 bases and J dropped 6; count of bases not matched to a gene: 7. The CDR3 loop spans 16 amino acids.

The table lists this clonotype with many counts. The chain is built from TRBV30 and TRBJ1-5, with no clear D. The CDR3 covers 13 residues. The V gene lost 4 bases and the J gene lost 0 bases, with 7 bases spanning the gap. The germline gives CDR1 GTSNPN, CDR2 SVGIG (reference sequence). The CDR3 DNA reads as TGTGCCTGGAATCCCGATAGCAATCAGCCCCAGCATTTT. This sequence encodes CAWNPDSNQPQHF.

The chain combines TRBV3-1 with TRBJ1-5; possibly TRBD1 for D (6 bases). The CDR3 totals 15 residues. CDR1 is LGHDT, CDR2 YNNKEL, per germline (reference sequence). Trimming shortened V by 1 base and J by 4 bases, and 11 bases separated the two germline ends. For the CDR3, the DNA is TGTGCCAGCAGCCAAGGGGGGACATCAAATCAGCCCCAGCATTTT. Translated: CASSQGGTSNQPQHF.